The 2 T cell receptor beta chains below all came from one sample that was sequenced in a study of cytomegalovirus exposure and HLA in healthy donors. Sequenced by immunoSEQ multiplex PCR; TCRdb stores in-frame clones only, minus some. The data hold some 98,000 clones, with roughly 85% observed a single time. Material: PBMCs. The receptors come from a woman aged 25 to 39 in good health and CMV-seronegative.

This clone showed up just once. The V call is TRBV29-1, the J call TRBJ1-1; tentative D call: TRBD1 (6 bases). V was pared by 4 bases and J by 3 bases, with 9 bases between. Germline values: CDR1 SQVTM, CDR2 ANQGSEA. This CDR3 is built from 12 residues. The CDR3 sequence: CSVAGGYTEAFF. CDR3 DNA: TGCAGCGTTGCGGGGGGCTACACTGAAGCTTTCTTT.

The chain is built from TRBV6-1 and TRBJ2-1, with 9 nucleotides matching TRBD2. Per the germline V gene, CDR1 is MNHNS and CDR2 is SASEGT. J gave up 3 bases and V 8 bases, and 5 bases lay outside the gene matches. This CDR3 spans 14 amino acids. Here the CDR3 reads CASQHSGGYNEQFF. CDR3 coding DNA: TGTGCCAGCCAACATAGCGGGGGCTACAATGAGCAGTTCTTC.